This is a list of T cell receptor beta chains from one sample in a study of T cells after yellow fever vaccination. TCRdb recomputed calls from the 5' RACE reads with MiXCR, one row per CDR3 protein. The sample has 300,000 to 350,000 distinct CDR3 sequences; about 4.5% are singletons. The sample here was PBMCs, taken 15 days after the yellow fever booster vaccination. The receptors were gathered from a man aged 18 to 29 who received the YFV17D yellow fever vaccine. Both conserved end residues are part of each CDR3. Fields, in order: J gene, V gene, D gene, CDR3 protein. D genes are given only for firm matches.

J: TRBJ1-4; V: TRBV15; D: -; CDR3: CATSTTRRTNEKLFF
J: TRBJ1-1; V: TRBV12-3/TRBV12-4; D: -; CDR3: CASSHRGGTEAFF
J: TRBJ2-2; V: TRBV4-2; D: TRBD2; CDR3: CASSLLGTSGPNTGELFF
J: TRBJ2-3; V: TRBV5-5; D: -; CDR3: CASSMAGYTDTQYF
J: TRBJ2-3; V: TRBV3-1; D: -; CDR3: CASSPTRGHTDTQYF
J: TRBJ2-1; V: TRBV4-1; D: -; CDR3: CASTFQVGMTTYNEQFF
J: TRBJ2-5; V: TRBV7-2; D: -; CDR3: CASSLGRETQYF
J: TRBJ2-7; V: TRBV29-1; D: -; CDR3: CSARQHYEQYF
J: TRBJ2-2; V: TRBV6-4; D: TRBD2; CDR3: CASSTSGSGELFF
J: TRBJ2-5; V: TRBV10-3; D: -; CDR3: CAISDGGQETQYF
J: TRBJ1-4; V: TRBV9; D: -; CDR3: CASSPINGEKLFF
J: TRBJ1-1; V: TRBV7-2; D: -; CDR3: CASSRAGGENTEAFF
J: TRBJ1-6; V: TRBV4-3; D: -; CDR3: CASSQVLGQPYNSPLHF
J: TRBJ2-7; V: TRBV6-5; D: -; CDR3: CASSYLPPLTVRNSYEQYF
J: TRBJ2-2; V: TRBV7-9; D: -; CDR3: CASRAGGAGELFF
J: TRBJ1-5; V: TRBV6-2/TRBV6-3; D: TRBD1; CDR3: CASSPLDRDSQHF
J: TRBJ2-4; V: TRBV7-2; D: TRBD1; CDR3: CASSPPRDRDILAKNIQYF
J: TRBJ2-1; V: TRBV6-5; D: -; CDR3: CASSFSGRTYNEQFF
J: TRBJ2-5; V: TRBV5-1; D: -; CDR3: CASSWDTQETQYF
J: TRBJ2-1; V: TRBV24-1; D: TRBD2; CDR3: CATSDYAGGSDYNEQFF
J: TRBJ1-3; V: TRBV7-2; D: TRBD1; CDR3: CASSRMGQISGTIYF
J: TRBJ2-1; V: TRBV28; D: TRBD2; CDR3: CASSPVLSGGDIEQFF
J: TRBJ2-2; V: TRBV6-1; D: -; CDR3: CASRAGTFVSVPGELFF
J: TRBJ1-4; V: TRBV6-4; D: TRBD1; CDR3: CASSSTGGERNEKLFF
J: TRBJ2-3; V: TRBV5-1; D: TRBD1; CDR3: CASSSLTGGADTQYF
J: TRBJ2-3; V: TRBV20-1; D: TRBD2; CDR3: CSGAGGKDTQYF
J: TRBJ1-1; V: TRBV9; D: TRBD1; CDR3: CASSGGQGRTEAFF
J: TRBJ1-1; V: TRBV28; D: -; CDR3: CASRRADRKGTEAFF
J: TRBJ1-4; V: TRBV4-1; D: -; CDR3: CASSQNTSPGPEKKLFF
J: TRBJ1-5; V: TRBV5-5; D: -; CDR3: CASSLVEEGLGHF
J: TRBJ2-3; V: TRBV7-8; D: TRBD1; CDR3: CASTELGGADTQYF
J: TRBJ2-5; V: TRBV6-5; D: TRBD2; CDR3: CASSHLAGIPETQYF
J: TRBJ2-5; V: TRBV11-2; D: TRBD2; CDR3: CASSLGGTRGGQETQYF
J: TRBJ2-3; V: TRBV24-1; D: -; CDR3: CATSDVGGRDTDTQYF
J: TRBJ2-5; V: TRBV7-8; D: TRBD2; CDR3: CASSWPGGGEETQYF
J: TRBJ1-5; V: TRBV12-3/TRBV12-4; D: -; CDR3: CASSPKVNQPQHF
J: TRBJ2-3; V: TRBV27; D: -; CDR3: CASRMGRRTDTQYF
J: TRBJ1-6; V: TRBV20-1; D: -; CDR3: CSARGGSHNSPLHF
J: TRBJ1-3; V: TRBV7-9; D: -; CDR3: CASSFGPGTEEGAGNTIYF
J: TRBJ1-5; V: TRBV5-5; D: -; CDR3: CASSFGGMHQPQHF
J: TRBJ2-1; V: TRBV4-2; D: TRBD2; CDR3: CASSQDGSGGFYNEQFF